This T cell receptor beta chain was identified in a study of T cells in localized non-small cell lung cancer. Sequencing used immunoSEQ multiplex PCR; TCRdb keeps in-frame clones, though not all of them. The table has 2,000 to 2,500 clones, approximately 30% seen once. This clone was observed a handful of times. Sequence at one end of the junction differs from germline and may be a read error. Germline CDR1 SGHNT, CDR2 YENEEA. This CDR3 comprises 15 residues. V usage is TRBV11-3 and J usage is TRBJ2-1, with a possible D match to TRBD2 (6 bases). The sequence was obtained from a man between 40 and 70 years old with stage I lung adenocarcinoma. Source: normal lung tissue next to the tumor, taken before any cancer treatment. CDR3 residues: CASSAGRSSYNEQFF. The CDR3 coding sequence is TGTGCTAGCAGCGCGGGACGCTCCTCCTACAATGAGCAGTTCTTC.